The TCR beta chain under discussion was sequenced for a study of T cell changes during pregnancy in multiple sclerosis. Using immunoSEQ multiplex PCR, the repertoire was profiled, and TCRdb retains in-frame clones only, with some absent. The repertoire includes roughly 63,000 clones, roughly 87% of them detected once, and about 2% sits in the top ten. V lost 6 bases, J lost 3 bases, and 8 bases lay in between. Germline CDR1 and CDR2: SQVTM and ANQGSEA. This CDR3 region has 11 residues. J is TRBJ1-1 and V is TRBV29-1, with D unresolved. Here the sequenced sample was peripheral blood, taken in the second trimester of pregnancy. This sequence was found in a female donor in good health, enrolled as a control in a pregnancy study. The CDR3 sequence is CSVPTDTEAFF. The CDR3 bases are TGCAGCGTCCCAACGGACACTGAAGCTTTCTTT.